A single TCR beta chain is shown here with its context. The target antigen is unknown. The CDR3 consists of 15 residues. V gave up 3 bases and J gave up 1 base; unmatched junction bases: 3. Germline CDR1 is SGDLS and CDR2 is YYNGEE. The donors, nominally healthy at sampling, likely had unrecorded immune exposures. The source of the sample is a study of cytomegalovirus exposure and HLA in healthy donors. Study conclusions and caveats: Both high specificity and high sensitivity reportedly marked the classifier's diagnosis of cytomegalovirus status. DRB1 had the most TCR associations and HLA-C the fewest, a later analysis found, with rates varying by HLA locus. Across donors, presence/absence analyses took sequencing depth to be roughly uniform.

PCR used 60 Vbeta primers and 13 Jbeta primers. Some clones are missing from TCRdb's copy, which holds only in-frame ones; the method was immunoSEQ multiplex PCR. The sample contains approximately 180,000 clones, 55% to 75% of which appear only once. The chain uses TRBV9 and TRBJ2-3, with 9 positions matching TRBD1. This TCR was recovered from a human donor in good health. The specimen sequenced was PBMCs. The CDR3, as DNA: TGTGCCAGCAGCGGGGACAGGGTGGGCACAGATACGCAGTATTTT. Translation: CASSGDRVGTDTQYF.